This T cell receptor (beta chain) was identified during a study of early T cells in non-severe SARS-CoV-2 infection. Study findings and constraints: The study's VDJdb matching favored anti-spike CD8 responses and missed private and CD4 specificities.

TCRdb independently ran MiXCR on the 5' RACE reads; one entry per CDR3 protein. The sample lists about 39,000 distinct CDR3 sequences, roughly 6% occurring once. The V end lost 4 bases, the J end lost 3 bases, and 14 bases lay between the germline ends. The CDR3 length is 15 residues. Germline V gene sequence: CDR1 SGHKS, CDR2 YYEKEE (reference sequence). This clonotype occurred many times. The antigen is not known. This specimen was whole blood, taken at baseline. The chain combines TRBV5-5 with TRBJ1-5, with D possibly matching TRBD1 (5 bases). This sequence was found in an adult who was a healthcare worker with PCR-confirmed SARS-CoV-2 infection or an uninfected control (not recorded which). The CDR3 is CASSPTDSFNQPQHF. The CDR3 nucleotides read TGTGCCAGCAGCCCGACCGACAGTTTCAATCAGCCCCAGCATTTT.